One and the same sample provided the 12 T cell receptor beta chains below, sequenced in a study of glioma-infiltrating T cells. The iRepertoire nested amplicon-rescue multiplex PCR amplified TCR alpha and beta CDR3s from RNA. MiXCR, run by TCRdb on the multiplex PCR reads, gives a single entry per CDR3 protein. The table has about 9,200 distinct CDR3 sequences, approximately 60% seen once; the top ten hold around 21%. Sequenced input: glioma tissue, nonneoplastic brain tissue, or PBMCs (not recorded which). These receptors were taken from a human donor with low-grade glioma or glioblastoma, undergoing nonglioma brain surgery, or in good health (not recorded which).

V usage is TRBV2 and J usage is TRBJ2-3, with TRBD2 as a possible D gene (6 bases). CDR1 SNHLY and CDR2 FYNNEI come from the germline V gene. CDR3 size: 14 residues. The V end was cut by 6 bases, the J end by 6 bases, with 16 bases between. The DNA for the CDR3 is TGTGCCAGCAGGACGACTAGTTCCACTGATACGCAGTATTTT. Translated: CASRTTSSTDTQYF.

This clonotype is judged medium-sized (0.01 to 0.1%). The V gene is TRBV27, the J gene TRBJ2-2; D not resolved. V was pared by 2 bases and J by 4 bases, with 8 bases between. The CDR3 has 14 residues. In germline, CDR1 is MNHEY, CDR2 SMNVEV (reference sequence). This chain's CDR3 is CASSLMASTGELFF. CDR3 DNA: TGTGCCAGCAGTTTAATGGCTAGCACCGGGGAGCTGTTTTTT.

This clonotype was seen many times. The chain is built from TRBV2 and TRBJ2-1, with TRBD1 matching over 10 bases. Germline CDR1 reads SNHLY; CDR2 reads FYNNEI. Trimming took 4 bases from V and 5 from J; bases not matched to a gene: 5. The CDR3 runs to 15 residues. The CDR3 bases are TGTGCCAGCAGTGCAGACAGGGGGCCGAACAATGAGCAGTTCTTC. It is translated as CASSADRGPNNEQFF.

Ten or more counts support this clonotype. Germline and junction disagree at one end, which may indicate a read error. The CDR3 loop reads CAWSGQLKTEAFF. The CDR3 nucleotides are TGTGCCTGGTCGGGACAGCTGAAGACTGAAGCTTTCTTT. The chain carries TRBV30 and TRBJ1-1, with 7 bases matching TRBD1. The CDR3 loop spans 13 amino acids. Germline values: CDR1 GTSNPN, CDR2 SVGIG (reference sequence).

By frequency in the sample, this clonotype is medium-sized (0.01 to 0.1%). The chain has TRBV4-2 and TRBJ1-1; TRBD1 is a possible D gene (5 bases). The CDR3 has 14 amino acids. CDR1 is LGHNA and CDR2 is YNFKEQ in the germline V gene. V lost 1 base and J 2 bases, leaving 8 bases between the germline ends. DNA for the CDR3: TGTGCCAGCAGCCAAGGGGGCACCAACACTGAAGCTTTCTTT. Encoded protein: CASSQGGTNTEAFF.

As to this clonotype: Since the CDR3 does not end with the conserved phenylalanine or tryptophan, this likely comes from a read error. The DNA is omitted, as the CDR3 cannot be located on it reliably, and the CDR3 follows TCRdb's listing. CDR3 residues: CSFKRDGRIGDTRYL. The rearrangement joins TRBV20-1 to TRBJ2-3; the DNA was not compared with TRBD2, the D call given in the table. The CDR3 totals 15 residues, both ends included. From germline, CDR1 is DFQATT and CDR2 SNEGSKA (reference sequence).

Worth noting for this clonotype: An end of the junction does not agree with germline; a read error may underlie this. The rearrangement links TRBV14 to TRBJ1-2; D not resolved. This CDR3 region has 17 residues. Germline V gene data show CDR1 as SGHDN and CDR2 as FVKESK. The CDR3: CSSSQDLMGFANYGYTF. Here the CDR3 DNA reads TGTTCCAGCAGCCAAGATTTAATGGGATTTGCTAACTATGGCTACACCTTC.

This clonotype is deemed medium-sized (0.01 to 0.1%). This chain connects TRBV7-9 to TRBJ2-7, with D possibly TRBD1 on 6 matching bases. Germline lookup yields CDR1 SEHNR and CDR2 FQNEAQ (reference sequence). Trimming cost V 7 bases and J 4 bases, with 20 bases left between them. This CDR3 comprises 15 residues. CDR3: CASTTFQGPTYEQYF. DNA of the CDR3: TGTGCCAGCACTACGTTTCAGGGGCCAACGTACGAGCAGTACTTC.

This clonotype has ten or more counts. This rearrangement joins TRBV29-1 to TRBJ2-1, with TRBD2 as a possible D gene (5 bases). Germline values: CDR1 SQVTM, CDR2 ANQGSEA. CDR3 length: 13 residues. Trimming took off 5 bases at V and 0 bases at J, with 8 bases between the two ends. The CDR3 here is CSVYGGSYNEQFF. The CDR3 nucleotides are TGCAGCGTTTACGGAGGCTCCTACAATGAGCAGTTCTTC.

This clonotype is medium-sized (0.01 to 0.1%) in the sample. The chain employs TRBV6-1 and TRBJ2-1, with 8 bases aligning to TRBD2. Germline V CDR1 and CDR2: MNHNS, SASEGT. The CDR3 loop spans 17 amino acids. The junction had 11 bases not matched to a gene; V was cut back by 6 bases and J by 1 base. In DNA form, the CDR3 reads TGTGCCAGCAGCAAATCCCCGACTAGCGTTTCCTACAATGAGCAGTTCTTC. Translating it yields CASSKSPTSVSYNEQFF.

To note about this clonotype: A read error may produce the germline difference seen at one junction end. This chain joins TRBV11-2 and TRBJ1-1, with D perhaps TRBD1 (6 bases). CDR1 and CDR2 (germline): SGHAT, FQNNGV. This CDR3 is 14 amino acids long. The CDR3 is CASSLYAGATEALF. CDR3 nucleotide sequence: TGTGCCAGCAGCTTATACGCAGGGGCAACTGAAGCTTTATTT. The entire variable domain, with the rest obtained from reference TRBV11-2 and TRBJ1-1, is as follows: EAGVAQSPRYKIIEKRQSVAFWCNPISGHATLYWYQQILGQGPKLLIQFQNNGVVDDSQLPKDRFSAERLKGVDSTLKIQPAKLEDSAVYLCASSLYAGATEALFGQGTRLTVV.

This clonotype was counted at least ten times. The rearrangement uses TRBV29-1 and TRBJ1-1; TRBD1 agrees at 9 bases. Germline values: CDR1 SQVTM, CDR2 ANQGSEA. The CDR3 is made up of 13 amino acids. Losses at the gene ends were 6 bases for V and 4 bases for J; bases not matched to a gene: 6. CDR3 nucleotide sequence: TGCAGCGTCCCCGGGACAGGGTTCACTGAAGCTTTCTTT. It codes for CSVPGTGFTEAFF.